A selection of T cell receptor beta chains follows, all from one sample in a study of graft-versus-host responses after intestinal transplantation. The repertoire was sequenced with immunoSEQ multiplex PCR; TCRdb's copy has only in-frame clones and lacks some. Counted here are fewer than 85,000 clones, 70% to 90% occurring once; the ten biggest clones make up nearly 2.5%. No antigen has been assigned to these receptors. The source material was unstimulated CD8+ T cells sorted from spleen or lymph node cells, sampled before intestinal transplant. Receptors originate from a human donor who received an intestinal transplant. Each CDR3 is given with its conserved first and last residue. The D gene is left open where the match is weak.

D gene | V gene | CDR3 protein
. | TRBV7-2 | CASSFLGGRRNTGELFF
. | TRBV14 | CASSQRGGSF
. | TRBV4-1 | CASSQGLGQPQHF
TRBD2 | TRBV30 | CASAGGMAWTDTQYF
. | TRBV7-9 | CASSSSPENSYEQYF
. | TRBV29-1 | CSVAGRIRLPSTDTQYF
TRBD1 | TRBV9 | CASNRGLGEKLFF
TRBD1 | TRBV5-1 | CASAGTGGSEAFF
. | TRBV19 | CASSIFGAANYGYTF
. | TRBV6-1 | CASSGTAETQYF
. | TRBV27 | CASSLSVGQGDFYGYTF
. | TRBV4-1 | CASSQAGIQYF
. | TRBV4-1 | CASSLRQLGHYGYTF
TRBD2 | TRBV2 | CASSELAGGDRGTGELFF
. | TRBV2 | CARGGTATYEQYF
. | TRBV2 | CASSDYSYNEQFF
. | TRBV2 | CASSPTGFSGNTIYF
. | TRBV18 | CASSPPAGNFHEQYF
TRBD2 | TRBV9 | CASSVSGGSKETQYF
TRBD1 | TRBV5-1 | CASSPGQAYGTDTQYF
. | TRBV27 | CASSLVGPPESYEQYF
TRBD2 | TRBV15 | CATSRVGLAGSDTQYF
TRBD1 | TRBV4-1 | CASSQAGTASYEQYF
. | TRBV27 | CASSLGRSAVQYF
. | TRBV21-1 | CASPPTGEKGNQPQHF
. | TRBV27 | CASRPGNEQFF
TRBD2 | TRBV27 | CASSAGTSGRTDTQYF
TRBD2 | TRBV9 | CASSARRGLAEETQYF
. | TRBV5-1 | CASSLAPVTGQETQYF
TRBD1 | TRBV7-8 | CASSLEGAGKAFF
TRBD2 | TRBV6-1 | CASSGVAGGSTDTQYF
. | TRBV27 | CASSFGQGYGYTF
TRBD1 | TRBV5-1 | CASSWTGGDGYTF